Following are 20 T cell receptor beta chains from one sample sequenced in a study of blood T cells in healthy people across ages. PCR was performed a second time for roughly 7 to 12 cycles using a sample-barcoded 5' primer and a J-beta primer mix. TCRdb used MiXCR to reprocess the 5' RACE reads, holding one entry per CDR3 protein. This repertoire shows under 1,100,000 distinct CDR3 sequences, roughly a quarter found once; its top ten account for around 0.75%. This same sample was also taken into another study, of T cells of mothers and their children.

The specimen sequenced was blood. The receptors originated from a girl aged 2-10 years in good health.

J is TRBJ2-3 and V is TRBV2; unclear D gene. In germline, CDR1 is SNHLY, CDR2 FYNNEI. The CDR3 has 15 residues. The germline V and J ends were trimmed by 6 bases and 2 bases, with 15 bases remaining between them. CDR3 in amino acids: CASSPARLTTDTQYF. In DNA form, the CDR3 reads TGTGCCAGCAGCCCAGCCCGCTTGACCACAGATACGCAGTATTTT.

J is TRBJ1-5 and V is TRBV12-3 or TRBV12-4; weak D call: TRBD1 (5 bases). The CDR3 is made up of 14 amino acids. V was pared by 5 bases and J by 3 bases, with 11 bases between. The CDR3 loop reads CASSHSGPNQPQHF. The CDR3, as DNA: TGTGCCAGCAGTCATTCAGGGCCCAATCAGCCCCAGCATTTT.

In this sample, this clonotype turned up a few times. The V call is TRBV12-3 or TRBV12-4, the J call TRBJ2-1; 9 bases fit TRBD2. After removal of 0 bases from V and 3 bases from J, the junction contained 3 bases not matched to a gene. The CDR3 covers 16 residues. The CDR3 DNA is TGTGCCAGCAGTTTAGCCGGCGGGGGGGTCTACAATGAGCAGTTCTTC. Protein sequence: CASSLAGGGVYNEQFF.

A few counts support this clonotype. The chain combines TRBV11-1 with TRBJ1-2, with 9 bases aligning to TRBD1. This CDR3 spans 15 amino acids. With 1 base clipped from V and 4 bases from J, the junction kept 4 bases outside the gene matches. The germline CDR1 and CDR2 sequences are SGHAT and FQDESV (reference sequence). CDR3 in DNA: TGTGCCAGCAGCTTAGAGGGACAGGGTACCTATGGCTACACCTTC. Translation gives CASSLEGQGTYGYTF.

In its sample, this clonotype was seen a few times. The V call is TRBV2, the J call TRBJ1-1, with D possibly TRBD1 on 5 matching bases. Germline CDR1 SNHLY, CDR2 FYNNEI. The V and J ends lost 6 bases and 4 bases respectively, with 12 bases between them. This CDR3 is built from 13 residues. The CDR3 DNA follows: TGTGCCAGCAGACCAGGGTCGGCCACTGAAGCTTTCTTT. Its protein product is CASRPGSATEAFF.

This clonotype was seen more than once but under ten times. The rearrangement uses TRBV7-6 and TRBJ1-6, with a tentative D call TRBD1 (5 bases). Trimming took 2 bases from V and 10 from J, leaving 15 bases between them. Germline V CDR1 and CDR2: SGHVS, FNYEAQ. This CDR3 spans 15 amino acids. The CDR3 here is CASSLTGAVESPLHF. The CDR3 bases are TGTGCCAGCAGCTTAACTGGGGCGGTTGAGTCACCCCTCCACTTT.

The V and J genes are TRBV29-1 and TRBJ1-1; no definite D call. This CDR3 region has 13 residues. V lost 8 bases and J 0 bases, leaving 13 bases between the germline ends. Germline V gene lookup returns CDR1 SQVTM and CDR2 ANQGSEA. The CDR3: CSSLRRMNTEAFF. CDR3 DNA sequence: TGCAGCTCCCTCCGGCGCATGAACACTGAAGCTTTCTTT.

This clonotype occurred a few times. V gene TRBV29-1 combines with J gene TRBJ2-2; 7 bases are a match to TRBD1. In germline, CDR1 is SQVTM, CDR2 ANQGSEA. V lost 7 bases and J lost 1; bases outside the gene matches: 6. The CDR3 covers 14 residues. The CDR3 is CSAQRTGNTGELFF. The CDR3 region has the DNA TGCAGCGCCCAGCGGACAGGGAACACCGGGGAGCTGTTTTTT.

The chain recombines TRBV29-1 with TRBJ2-7; either TRBD1 or TRBD2 may supply D (5 bases each). CDR3 size: 13 residues. Per germline, CDR1 SQVTM and CDR2 ANQGSEA. The V gene lost 6 bases and the J gene lost 4 bases, with 16 bases spanning the gap. In DNA, the CDR3 is TGCAGCGTAGGGACCCGATTAATATACGAGCAGTACTTC. This sequence encodes CSVGTRLIYEQYF.

Points on this clonotype: Germline is not matched at one junction end, which may reflect a read error. This rearrangement joins TRBV20-1 to TRBJ1-1; D possibly corresponds to TRBD1 (5 bases). Germline V gives CDR1 DFQATT, CDR2 SNEGSKA (reference sequence). There are 15 residues in the CDR3. CDR3 region: CSAKELRGESTEAFF. CDR3 in DNA: TGCAGTGCCAAGGAATTAAGGGGAGAAAGCACTGAGGCTTTCTTT.

The CDR3 DNA reads TGTGCCAGCAGCATAGGACAGGCAGCAACTAATGAAAAACTGTTTTTT. The encoded protein is CASSIGQAATNEKLFF. This chain connects TRBV7-9 to TRBJ1-4, with TRBD1 matching over 7 bases. V trimming: 5 bases; J trimming: 0 bases; junction bases outside the gene matches: 6. CDR1 and CDR2 from the germline V gene are SEHNR and FQNEAQ (reference sequence). The CDR3 loop spans 16 amino acids.

The chain combines TRBV7-9 with TRBJ1-2; TRBD1 is a possible D gene (5 bases). The length of the CDR3 is 15 residues. V lost 1 base to trimming and J lost 6 bases, with 15 bases between them. Germline V lookup: CDR1 SEHNR, CDR2 FQNEAQ (reference sequence). The CDR3, as DNA: TGTGCCAGCAGCTTAGTCGACAGCCAGCCTAATGGCTACACCTTC. It yields the protein CASSLVDSQPNGYTF.

This clonotype was observed a few times. This sequence joins TRBV7-3 and TRBJ2-7; 7 positions agree with TRBD2. Judging by the DNA end, TRBJ2-1 fits better; the J call may be wrong. In germline, CDR1 is SGHTA, CDR2 FQGTGA. The CDR3 spans 15 residues. The CDR3 protein is CASSSVKREYNEQFF. The DNA of the CDR3 is TGTGCCAGCAGCTCCGTAAAGCGGGAATACAATGAGCAGTTCTTC.

This clonotype was recorded a few times. The V call is TRBV6-5, the J call TRBJ2-5; D uncertain. Germline CDR1 MNHEY, CDR2 SVGAGI. V lost 2 bases to trimming and J lost 0 bases, with 7 bases between them. This CDR3 comprises 14 residues. The CDR3 region has the DNA TGTGCCAGCAGTTACAAGACGTACCAAGAGACCCAGTACTTC. Its protein product is CASSYKTYQETQYF.

The chain has TRBV5-1 and TRBJ1-2; TRBD1 is a possible D gene (5 bases). V lost 1 base and J lost 4, with 11 bases in between. Germline loops: CDR1 SGHRS, CDR2 YFSETQ. The CDR3 contains 14 residues. In nucleotides, the CDR3 is TGCGCCAGCAGCTTGATGCAGGGCGGCTATGGCTACACCTTC. Protein product: CASSLMQGGYGYTF.

The sample holds a few counts of this clonotype. The V gene is TRBV13, the J gene TRBJ1-1; TRBD1 matches 9 bases. The ends lost 5 bases at V and 2 bases at J; junction bases unmatched: 6. The germline V gene has CDR1 PRHDT and CDR2 FYEKMQ (reference sequence). The CDR3 runs to 15 residues. As DNA, the CDR3 is TGTGCCAGCAGCCATCTGACAGGGGGAAACACTGAAGCTTTCTTT. This encodes CASSHLTGGNTEAFF.

The chain carries TRBV12-3 or TRBV12-4 and TRBJ1-1, with D unclear. The CDR3 runs to 15 residues. Trimming took off 5 bases at V and 4 bases at J, with 17 bases between the two ends. Here the CDR3 reads CASSIRAPRFTEAFF. The CDR3 DNA follows: TGTGCCAGCAGTATCCGGGCCCCTAGGTTCACTGAAGCTTTCTTT.

This clonotype was seen a few times. The genes are TRBV27 and TRBJ2-2; D not resolved. The CDR3 totals 15 residues. CDR1 MNHEY and CDR2 SMNVEV come from the germline V gene (reference sequence). V gave up 6 bases and J gave up 3 bases, with 14 bases separating them. Written as DNA, the CDR3 is TGTGCCAGCAGGGGTTTGGGCTGGGACACCGGGGAGCTGTTTTTT. Its translation: CASRGLGWDTGELFF.

This clonotype was seen a handful of times. The rearrangement uses TRBV11-2 and TRBJ2-7; a possible D gene is TRBD2 (5 bases). The CDR3 runs 15 residues. V was clipped by 5 bases and J by 0 bases, with 14 bases between them. The germline V gene encodes CDR1 SGHAT and CDR2 FQNNGV. CDR3 DNA sequence: TGTGCCAGCAGCGATGGACCGGGGTCCTCCTACGAGCAGTACTTC. It specifies CASSDGPGSSYEQYF.

This clonotype came up a few times. The J gene is TRBJ2-7, the V gene TRBV4-1; 11 bases are shared with TRBD2. Germline assignment: CDR1 MGHRA and CDR2 YSYEKL. Trimming cost V 4 bases and J 4 bases; bases outside gene matches: 21. The CDR3 sequence is 20 residues long. This CDR3 reads CASSPTAVASIAGGLYEQYF. The CDR3 nucleotides are TGCGCCAGCAGCCCTACGGCCGTGGCGTCAATAGCGGGGGGGTTATACGAGCAGTACTTC.